Following are 13 T cell receptor beta chains from one sample sequenced in a study of CD8+ T cells in alopecia areata (dated by TCRdb to 2017 to 2018). Library preparation was by the immunoSEQ multiplex PCR assay. For TCR sequencing, RNA was extracted from every sample and reverse transcribed into cDNA to serve as template. TCRdb carries this immuneACCESS record with in-frame sequences only. Its versions omit some clonotypes, under half of them owing to an unresolved V gene in the studies checked, with the rest unexplained. The sample data list 150,000 or so clones, and about 70% of these were observed just once. The ten largest make up more than 9.5% of the sample. Reading the label with the study, this specimen's time point is: baseline before oral tofacitinib. The input for sequencing was CD8+ T cells sorted from blood, taken at week 0. The source is a human donor with alopecia areata.

The chain links TRBV7-8 to TRBJ2-2; TRBD2 matches at 7 bases. J gave up 5 bases and V 5 bases, and 14 bases lay outside the gene matches. Germline V gives CDR1 SGHVS, CDR2 FQNEAQ. This CDR3 comprises 17 residues. DNA of the CDR3: TGTGCCAGCAGCCCCCTGACGGGGGGACCATTAACCGGGGAGCTGTTTTTT. Amino acid sequence: CASSPLTGGPLTGELFF.

The rearrangement joins TRBV13 to TRBJ2-3; tentative D call: TRBD1 (5 bases). This CDR3 has 15 residues. V was pared by 4 bases and J by 2 bases, with 13 bases between. CDR1 and CDR2 from the germline V gene are PRHDT and FYEKMQ (reference sequence). This CDR3 reads CASSWPTASTDTQYF. CDR3 nucleotides: TGTGCCAGCAGCTGGCCGACAGCTTCCACAGATACGCAGTATTTT.

V and J are TRBV30 and TRBJ2-7, with TRBD1 matching 8 bases. CDR1 is GTSNPN and CDR2 is SVGIG in the germline V gene (reference sequence). V shed 3 bases, J shed 1 base, and the junction held 5 bases outside the gene matches. The CDR3 runs 14 residues. CDR3 loop: CAWRFRQGSYEQYF. CDR3 nucleotide sequence: TGTGCCTGGAGATTCCGACAGGGGTCCTACGAGCAGTACTTC.

The chain joins TRBV27 to TRBJ1-2; no firm D call. The CDR3 has 18 amino acids. Trimming shortened V by 5 bases and J by 4 bases, and 26 bases separated the two germline ends. CDR1 is MNHEY and CDR2 is SMNVEV in the germline V gene (reference sequence). The CDR3 nucleotides are TGTGCCAGCAGTGCCACGACGCCTGTCAGGAGGATGGGCTATGGCTACACCTTC. Translating gives CASSATTPVRRMGYGYTF.

The J gene is TRBJ1-6, the V gene TRBV6-5; no clear D. The CDR3 runs to 15 residues. Deletions cut 6 bases from V and 6 bases from J, with 15 bases between. The germline CDR1 and CDR2 sequences are MNHEY and SVGAGI. Written as DNA, the CDR3 is TGTGCCAGCAGGGACGAGTGGCAACCTAATTCACCCCTCCACTTT. Translation gives CASRDEWQPNSPLHF.

This clone has more than one count but fewer than ten. V is TRBV10-3 and J is TRBJ2-5, with D perhaps TRBD1 (5 bases). The CDR3 length is 15 residues. Between the trimmed V and J ends, which lost 4 bases and 3 bases, there was a span of 15 bases. CDR1 is ENHRY, CDR2 SYGVKD, per germline. The CDR3 DNA follows: TGTGCCATCAGTGCTTTGACAGCGAACAAAGAGACCCAGTACTTC. Translating it yields CAISALTANKETQYF.

This clone came up a few times. The chain combines TRBV7-9 with TRBJ2-5; D is unresolved. Germline V CDR1 and CDR2: SEHNR, FQNEAQ (reference sequence). This CDR3 comprises 10 residues. The DNA for the CDR3 is TGTGTGAAAACAAGAGAGACCCAGTACTTC. Residues: CVKTRETQYF.

The chain has TRBV5-1 and TRBJ2-7; D gene ambiguous. V lost 5 bases and J lost 2, with 5 bases in between. The CDR3 runs to 11 residues. Per germline, CDR1 SGHRS and CDR2 YFSETQ. CDR3 amino acids: CASRQTYEQYF. CDR3 in DNA: TGCGCCAGCAGGCAAACCTACGAGCAGTACTTC.

The chain joins TRBV5-6 to TRBJ2-5; 7 bases match TRBD1. Germline loops: CDR1 SGHDT, CDR2 YYEEEE. The CDR3 length is 14 residues. Trimming removed 4 bases from V and 7 bases from J; junction bases left unmatched: 10. The CDR3 protein is CASSPGTEIMTQYF. CDR3 sequence (DNA): TGTGCCAGCAGCCCCGGGACAGAAATAATGACCCAGTACTTC.

The V and J genes are TRBV25-1 and TRBJ2-2; 9 nucleotides match TRBD1. The CDR3 is made up of 14 amino acids. V was clipped by 6 bases and J by 4 bases; unmatched bases: 3. Germline V CDR1 and CDR2: MGHDK, SYGVNS. The CDR3: CASRGTGPTGELFF. CDR3 DNA sequence: TGTGCCAGCAGGGGGACAGGGCCCACCGGGGAGCTGTTTTTT. Filled out from reference TRBV25-1 and TRBJ2-2, the complete variable domain reads EADIYQTPRYLVIGTGKKITLECSQTMGHDKMYWYQQDPGMELHLIHYSYGVNSTEKGDLSSESTVSRIRTEHFPLTLESARPSHTSQYLCASRGTGPTGELFFGEGSRLTVL.

The V and J genes are TRBV2 and TRBJ2-4, with D unclear. The CDR3 contains 13 residues. V was pared by 6 bases and J by 2 bases, with 8 bases between. Germline loops: CDR1 SNHLY, CDR2 FYNNEI. In DNA, the CDR3 is TGTGCCAGCAGAGGAGCAACCAAAAACATTCAGTACTTC. Protein sequence: CASRGATKNIQYF.

The rearrangement uses TRBV10-2 and TRBJ1-1, with TRBD1 matching over 7 bases. The length of the CDR3 is 14 residues. After removal of 2 bases from V and 3 bases from J, the junction contained 3 bases not matched to a gene. CDR1 and CDR2 (germline): WSHSY, SAAADI. This chain's CDR3 is CASSEDRVDTEAFF. DNA of the CDR3: TGCGCCAGCAGTGAGGACAGGGTTGACACTGAAGCTTTCTTT.

CDR3 protein: CASSPPTFPPEQYF. The CDR3 nucleotides read TGCGCCAGCAGTCCACCAACCTTCCCTCCCGAGCAGTACTTC. V usage is TRBV5-1 and J usage is TRBJ2-7; D call uncertain. V lost 5 bases and J lost 6, with 18 bases in between. The CDR3 runs to 14 residues. Germline assignment: CDR1 SGHRS and CDR2 YFSETQ.